These 5 T cell receptor beta chains came from one sample sequenced in a study of tumor and adjacent non-tumor tissue in lung cancer (dated by TCRdb to the late 2010s). Library preparation employed multiplex PCR. TCRdb shows the sequencer as Illumina HiSeq 2500. TCRbeta libraries were built by three rounds of nested PCR using primers (Table S4), following protocols modified from ARM-PCR. The raw public data were reprocessed by TCRdb itself: fastp quality trimming at Q25, MiXCR clonotype calling, in-frame beta chains only. Rows are unified per CDR3 protein, each entry keeping the most common DNA and genes. Recorded for this sample are around 200,000 distinct CDR3 sequences; over 55% of them occurred a single time. The biggest ten clones account for approximately 25% of the sample. RNA was extracted from bulk unsorted tissue and checked for quality with a NanoDrop ND-1000 and an Agilent 2100. The sample comprised lung tumor tissue. These receptors were collected from a man in his sixties with non-small cell lung cancer.

The table lists this clonotype with a count of one. The chain couples TRBV20-1 to TRBJ2-1, with 7 bases fitting TRBD1. The germline gives CDR1 DFQATT, CDR2 SNEGSKA (reference sequence). V lost 7 bases to trimming and J lost 9 bases; unmatched junction nucleotides: 9. The CDR3 sequence is 12 residues long. This CDR3 is CSVCRQGAEQFF. The CDR3 bases are TGCAGTGTTTGCCGACAGGGAGCTGAGCAGTTCTTC.

The chain uses TRBV5-4 and TRBJ2-2, with D possibly TRBD2 on 5 matching bases. V was pared by 7 bases and J by 2 bases, with 15 bases between. Germline-derived CDR1 and CDR2 are SGHNT and YYREEE (reference sequence). This CDR3 spans 15 amino acids. This CDR3 reads CASYLTGSNTGELFF. As DNA, the CDR3 is TGTGCCAGCTACCTAACTGGGAGCAACACCGGGGAGCTGTTTTTT.

The rearrangement joins TRBV20-1 to TRBJ2-6; D is unclear. This CDR3 contains 14 residues. Trimming pared 4 bases from V and 3 bases from J, leaving 10 bases between. In germline, CDR1 is DFQATT, CDR2 SNEGSKA (reference sequence). The CDR3 DNA reads TGCAGTGCTATAGATCAAGGTGGGGCCAACGTCCTGACTTTC. It yields the protein CSAIDQGGANVLTF.

With respect to this clonotype: With a much larger clone just one base away, this may be a read error. This chain links TRBV20-1 with TRBJ1-4; tentative D call: TRBD1 (5 bases). Trimming removed 5 bases from V and 1 base from J, with 11 bases in between. The CDR3 loop spans 14 amino acids. Germline assignment: CDR1 DFQATT and CDR2 SNEGSKA (reference sequence). The CDR3 sequence: CSARCGGTNEKLFF. CDR3 bases: TGCAGTGCTCGGTGCGGGGGAACTAATGAAAAACTGTTTTTT.

Notes on this clonotype: Sequence at one end of the junction differs from germline and may be a read error. This chain joins TRBV12-3 or TRBV12-4 and TRBJ1-6; possible D gene TRBD1, 5 bases. This CDR3 is 13 amino acids long. DNA of the CDR3: TGTGCCAGAAGAGTCGGGGCTGATTCAGCCCTCCACTTT. It encodes CARRVGADSALHF.